Here is one T cell receptor beta chain with its context. The sample belongs to a study of blood T cell repertoires in COVID-19. J was trimmed by 3 bases and V by 4 bases; bases with no gene match: 8. Germline V CDR1 and CDR2: SGHNT, YENEEA. The CDR3 is made up of 15 amino acids. TCRdb keeps only in-frame clones here, not all; method: immunoSEQ multiplex PCR. Here the sample spans about 220,000 clones, roughly 85% being singletons. The V and J genes are TRBV11-3 and TRBJ1-2, with 7 bases identical to TRBD1. The sequence was collected from a woman aged 35 to 49 with active or convalescent COVID-19. The sample taken for sequencing was peripheral blood. CDR3 residues: CASSYLQGGDYGYTF. The DNA for the CDR3 is TGTGCCAGCAGCTACCTTCAGGGGGGAGACTATGGCTACACCTTC.